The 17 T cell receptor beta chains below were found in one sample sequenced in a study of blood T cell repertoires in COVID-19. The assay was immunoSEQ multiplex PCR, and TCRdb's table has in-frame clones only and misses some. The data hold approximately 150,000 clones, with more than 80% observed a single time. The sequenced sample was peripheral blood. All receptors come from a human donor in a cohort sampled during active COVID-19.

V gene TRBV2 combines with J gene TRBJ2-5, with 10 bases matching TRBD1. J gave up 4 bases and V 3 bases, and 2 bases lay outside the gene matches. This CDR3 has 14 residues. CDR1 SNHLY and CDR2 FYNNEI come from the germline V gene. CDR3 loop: CASSEDRGGETQYF. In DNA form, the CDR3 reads TGTGCCAGCAGTGAGGACAGGGGGGGAGAGACCCAGTACTTC.

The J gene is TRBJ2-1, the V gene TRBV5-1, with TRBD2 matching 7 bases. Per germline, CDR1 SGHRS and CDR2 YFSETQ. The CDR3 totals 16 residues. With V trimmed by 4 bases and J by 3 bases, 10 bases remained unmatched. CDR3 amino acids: CASSVGSSGDYNEQFF. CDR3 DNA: TGCGCCAGCAGCGTCGGGTCCAGCGGGGACTACAATGAGCAGTTCTTC.

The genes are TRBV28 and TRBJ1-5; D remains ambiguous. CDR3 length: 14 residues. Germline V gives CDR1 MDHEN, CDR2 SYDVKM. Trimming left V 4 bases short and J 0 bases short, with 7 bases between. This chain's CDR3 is CASSSDFSNQPQHF. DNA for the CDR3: TGTGCCAGCAGTTCGGACTTTAGCAATCAGCCCCAGCATTTT.

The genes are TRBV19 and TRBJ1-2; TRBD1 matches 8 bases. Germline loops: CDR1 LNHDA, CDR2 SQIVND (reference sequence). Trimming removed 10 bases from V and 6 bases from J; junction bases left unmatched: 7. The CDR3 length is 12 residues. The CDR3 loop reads CATWDRSDGYTF. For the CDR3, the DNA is TGTGCCACCTGGGACAGGTCAGATGGCTACACCTTC. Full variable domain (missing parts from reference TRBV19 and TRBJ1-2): DGGITQSPKYLFRKEGQNVTLSCEQNLNHDAMYWYRQDPGQGLRLIYYSQIVNDFQKGDIAEGYSVSREKKESFPLTVTSAQKNPTAFYLCATWDRSDGYTFGSGTRLTVV.

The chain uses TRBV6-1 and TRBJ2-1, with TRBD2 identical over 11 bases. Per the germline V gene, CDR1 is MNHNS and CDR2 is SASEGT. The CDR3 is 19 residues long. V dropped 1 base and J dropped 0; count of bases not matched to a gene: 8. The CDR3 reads CASSEVASGGSSSYNEQFF. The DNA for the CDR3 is TGTGCCAGCAGTGAAGTAGCTAGCGGGGGGTCAAGCTCCTACAATGAGCAGTTCTTC.

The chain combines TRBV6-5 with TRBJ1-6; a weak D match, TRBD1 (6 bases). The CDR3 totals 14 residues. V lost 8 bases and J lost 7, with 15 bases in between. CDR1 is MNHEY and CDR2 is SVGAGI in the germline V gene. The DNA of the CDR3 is TGTGCCAGCGGGTTCAGGGGCAGGAATTCACCCCTCCACTTT. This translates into CASGFRGRNSPLHF.

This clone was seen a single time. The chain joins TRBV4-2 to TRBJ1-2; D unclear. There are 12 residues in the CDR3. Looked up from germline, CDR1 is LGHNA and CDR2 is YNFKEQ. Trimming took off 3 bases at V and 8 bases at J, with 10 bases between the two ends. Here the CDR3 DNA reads TGTGCCAGCAGCCACGAGAAAGCGGGCTACACCTTC. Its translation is CASSHEKAGYTF.

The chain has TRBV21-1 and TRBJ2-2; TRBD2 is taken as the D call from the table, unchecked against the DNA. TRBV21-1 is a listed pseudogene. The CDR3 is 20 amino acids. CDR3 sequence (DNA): TGTGCCAGCAGCAAAGGAAGGGCGTACGGACCCGATCGGGGCACCGGGGAGCTGTTTTTT. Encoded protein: CASSKGRAYGPDRGTGELFF.

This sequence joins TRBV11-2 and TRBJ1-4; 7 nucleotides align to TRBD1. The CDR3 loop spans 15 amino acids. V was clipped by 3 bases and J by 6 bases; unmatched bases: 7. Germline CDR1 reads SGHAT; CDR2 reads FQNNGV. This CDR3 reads CASSFRGPKDEKLFF. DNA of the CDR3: TGTGCCAGCAGCTTTAGGGGGCCTAAGGATGAAAAACTGTTTTTT.

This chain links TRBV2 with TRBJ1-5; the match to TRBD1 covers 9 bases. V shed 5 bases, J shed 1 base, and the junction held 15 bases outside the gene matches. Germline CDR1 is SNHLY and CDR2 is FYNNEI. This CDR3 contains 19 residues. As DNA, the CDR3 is TGTGCCAGCAGTCGTTCTATGGGACAGGGACTTTCGAGCAATCAGCCCCAGCATTTT. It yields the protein CASSRSMGQGLSSNQPQHF.

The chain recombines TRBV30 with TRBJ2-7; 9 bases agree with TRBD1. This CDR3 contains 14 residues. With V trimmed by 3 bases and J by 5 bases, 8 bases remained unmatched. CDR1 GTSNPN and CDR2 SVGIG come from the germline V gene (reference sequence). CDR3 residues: CAWRGQGRGNEQYF. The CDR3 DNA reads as TGTGCCTGGAGGGGACAGGGTAGAGGAAACGAGCAGTACTTC.

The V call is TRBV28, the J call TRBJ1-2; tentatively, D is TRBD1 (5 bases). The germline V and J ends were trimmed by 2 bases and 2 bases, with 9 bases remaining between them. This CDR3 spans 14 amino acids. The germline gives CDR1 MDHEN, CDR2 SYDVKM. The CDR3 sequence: CASSLGAANYGYTF. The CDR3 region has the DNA TGTGCCAGCAGTTTAGGGGCAGCCAACTATGGCTACACCTTC.

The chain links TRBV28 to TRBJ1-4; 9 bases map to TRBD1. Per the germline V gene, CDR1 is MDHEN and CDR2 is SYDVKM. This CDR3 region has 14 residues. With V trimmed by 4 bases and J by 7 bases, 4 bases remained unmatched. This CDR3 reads CASSSTGGAEKLFF. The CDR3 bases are TGTGCCAGCAGTTCGACAGGGGGTGCTGAAAAACTGTTTTTT.

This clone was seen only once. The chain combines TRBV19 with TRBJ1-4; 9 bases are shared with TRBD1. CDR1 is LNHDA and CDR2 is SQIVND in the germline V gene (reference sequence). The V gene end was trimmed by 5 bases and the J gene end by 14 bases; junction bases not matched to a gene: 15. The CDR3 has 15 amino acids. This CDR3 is CASSPAGTGILGLFF. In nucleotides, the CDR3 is TGTGCCAGTAGTCCCGCGGGGACAGGGATCTTAGGTCTGTTTTTT.

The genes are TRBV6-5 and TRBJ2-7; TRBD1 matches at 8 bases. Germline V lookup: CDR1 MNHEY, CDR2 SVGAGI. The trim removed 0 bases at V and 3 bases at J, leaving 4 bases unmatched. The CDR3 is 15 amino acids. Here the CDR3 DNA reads TGTGCCAGCAGTTACTCGGGGACAGGTAGCTACGAGCAGTACTTC. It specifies CASSYSGTGSYEQYF.

Here the CDR3 DNA reads TGTGCCAGCAGTATCGGGACAGGGAGCTCCTACGAGCAGTACTTC. Translated: CASSIGTGSSYEQYF. The genes are TRBV6-5 and TRBJ2-7; 9 nucleotides match TRBD1. CDR1 and CDR2 from the germline V gene are MNHEY and SVGAGI. CDR3 length: 15 amino acids. V shed 5 bases and J 0 bases; nucleotides not matched to a gene: 5.

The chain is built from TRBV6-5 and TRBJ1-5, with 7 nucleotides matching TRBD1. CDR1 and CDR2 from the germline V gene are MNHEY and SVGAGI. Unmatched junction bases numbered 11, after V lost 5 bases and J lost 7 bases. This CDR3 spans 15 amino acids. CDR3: CASSRQGVANQPQHF. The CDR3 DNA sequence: TGTGCCAGCAGTCGACAGGGTGTGGCAAACCAGCCCCAGCATTTT.